This T cell receptor beta chain was profiled in a study of shared clonotypes between healthy human individuals. Both subsets, CD45RA+ naive and CD45RA-negative memory, were split from the CD4+ cells. The study's findings and limits: Sequencing depth was predicted to influence how clonotypes are shared among donors. Rarefaction indicated that sorted-subset sequencing remained incomplete although depth was large.

The CDR3 is 16 residues long. Trimming took 2 bases from V and 7 from J; bases not matched to a gene: 8. The germline V gene has CDR1 GTSNPN and CDR2 SVGIG (reference sequence). Data came from immunoSEQ multiplex PCR; TCRdb stores just in-frame clones and leaves some out. The data hold around 510,000 clones, with about 96% observed a single time. On this clone: Its antigen is unidentified.

The receptor's source is a woman aged 30 to 39 in good health. This chain joins TRBV30 and TRBJ2-1; TRBD2 aligns across 13 bases. The material sequenced was naive CD4+ T cells sorted from blood. The sample's subset: CD45RA+ positively selected. CDR3 loop: CAWSFGLAGVGNEQFF. CDR3 nucleotides: TGTGCCTGGAGTTTCGGACTAGCGGGAGTAGGGAATGAGCAGTTCTTC.